These 5 T cell receptor beta chains were all obtained from the same sample, sequenced in a study of control samples from healthy donors and cancer patients. Generated by immunoSEQ multiplex PCR, the TCRdb table keeps only in-frame clones and is missing some. Seen here are tens of thousands of clones, approximately 90% observed once, and the top ten hold roughly 3.5%. Sequencing was carried out using blood. The source of these receptors is a woman between 50 and 59 years old in good health.

The chain uses TRBV2 and TRBJ2-7, with D possibly TRBD1 on 6 matching bases. V lost 5 bases and J lost 5, with 16 bases in between. This CDR3 spans 14 amino acids. Looked up from germline, CDR1 is SNHLY and CDR2 is FYNNEI. Here the CDR3 DNA reads TGTGCCAGCAGTTGGGACAAACCGGCGGACGAGCAGTACTTC. It yields the protein CASSWDKPADEQYF.

The V call is TRBV7-2, the J call TRBJ1-4, with D possibly TRBD1 on 6 matching bases. This CDR3 spans 15 amino acids. Between the trimmed V and J ends, which lost 5 bases and 7 bases, there was a span of 17 bases. Germline CDR1 reads SGHTA; CDR2 reads FQGNSA. The CDR3 region is CASSPQGGGGEKLFF. The CDR3 nucleotides are TGTGCCAGCAGCCCACAGGGAGGGGGGGGTGAAAAACTGTTTTTT.

The V gene is TRBV7-2, the J gene TRBJ1-2; TRBD1 might be the D (5 bases). Germline CDR1 reads SGHTA; CDR2 reads FQGNSA. The CDR3 extends over 15 amino acids. Trimming stripped 2 bases from V and 4 bases from J, with 14 bases between. CDR3: CASSLNGGIGYGYTF. The CDR3 nucleotides are TGTGCCAGCAGCTTAAACGGGGGAATCGGCTATGGCTACACCTTC.

V and J are TRBV7-9 and TRBJ2-1; 7 bases map to TRBD1. Germline values: CDR1 SEHNR, CDR2 FQNEAQ (reference sequence). The CDR3 is 19 residues long. J lost 0 bases, V lost 5 bases, and 16 bases had no gene match. The CDR3 here is CASSHSLDRAQGSYNEQFF. CDR3 DNA: TGTGCCAGCAGCCATTCCCTCGACAGGGCCCAGGGCTCCTACAATGAGCAGTTCTTC.

This sequence joins TRBV28 and TRBJ1-2; D uncertain. This CDR3 has 12 amino acids. V was clipped by 5 bases and J by 3 bases, with 7 bases between them. CDR1 is MDHEN, CDR2 SYDVKM, per germline. CDR3 residues: CASSPRDYGYTF. The CDR3 nucleotides are TGTGCCAGCAGTCCCCGGGACTATGGCTACACCTTC.